This T cell receptor beta chain originates from a study of blood T cell repertoires in COVID-19. Turning to the study itself: In each case, the material was cDNA or gDNA derived from T cells, B-cell-depleted T cells, or PBMCs.

Sequenced by immunoSEQ multiplex PCR; TCRdb stores in-frame clones only, minus some. The table shows approximately 200,000 clones, with about 88% occurring only once. This CDR3 region has 15 residues. From germline, CDR1 is MNHEY and CDR2 SVGAGI. Trimming pared 2 bases from V and 3 bases from J, leaving 13 bases between. The J gene is TRBJ1-1, the V gene TRBV6-5; D is unclear. The sequencing input was peripheral blood. The clonotype comes from a man aged 40-49 years with acute or convalescent COVID-19. The CDR3 protein is CASSYASGRHTEAFF. As DNA, the CDR3 is TGTGCCAGCAGTTACGCATCCGGGAGGCACACTGAAGCTTTCTTT.